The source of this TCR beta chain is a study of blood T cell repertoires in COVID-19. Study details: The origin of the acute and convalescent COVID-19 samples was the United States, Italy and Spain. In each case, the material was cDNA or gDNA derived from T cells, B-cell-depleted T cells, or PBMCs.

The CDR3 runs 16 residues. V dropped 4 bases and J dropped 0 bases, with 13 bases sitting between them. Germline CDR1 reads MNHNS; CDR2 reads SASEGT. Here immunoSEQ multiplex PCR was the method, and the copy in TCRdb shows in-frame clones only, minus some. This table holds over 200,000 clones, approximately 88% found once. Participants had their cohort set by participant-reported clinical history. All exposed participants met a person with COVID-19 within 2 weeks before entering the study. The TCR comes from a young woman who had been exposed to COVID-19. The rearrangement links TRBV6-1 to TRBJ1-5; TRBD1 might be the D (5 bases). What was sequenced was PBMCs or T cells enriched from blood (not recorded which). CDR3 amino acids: CASSGGTAYSNQPQHF. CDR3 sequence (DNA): TGTGCCAGCAGTGGAGGGACTGCTTATAGCAATCAGCCCCAGCATTTT.